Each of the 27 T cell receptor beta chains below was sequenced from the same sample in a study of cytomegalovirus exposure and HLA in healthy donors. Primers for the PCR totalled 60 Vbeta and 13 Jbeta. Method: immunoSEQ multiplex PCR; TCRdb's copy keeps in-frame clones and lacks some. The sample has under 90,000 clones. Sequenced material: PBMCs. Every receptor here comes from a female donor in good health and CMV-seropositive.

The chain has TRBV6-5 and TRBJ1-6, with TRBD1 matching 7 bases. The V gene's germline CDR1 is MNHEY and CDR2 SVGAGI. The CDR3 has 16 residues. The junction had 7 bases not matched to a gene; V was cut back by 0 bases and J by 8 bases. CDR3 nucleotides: TGTGCCAGCAGTTACTCGCGGGACAGAGTATATTCACCCCTCCACTTT. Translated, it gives CASSYSRDRVYSPLHF.

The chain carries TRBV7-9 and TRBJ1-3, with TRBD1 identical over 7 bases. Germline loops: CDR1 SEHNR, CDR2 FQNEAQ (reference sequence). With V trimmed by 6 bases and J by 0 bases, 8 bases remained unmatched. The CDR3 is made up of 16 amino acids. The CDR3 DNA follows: TGTGCCAGCAGACGGACAGGATCGCCCTCTGGAAACACCATATATTTT. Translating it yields CASRRTGSPSGNTIYF.

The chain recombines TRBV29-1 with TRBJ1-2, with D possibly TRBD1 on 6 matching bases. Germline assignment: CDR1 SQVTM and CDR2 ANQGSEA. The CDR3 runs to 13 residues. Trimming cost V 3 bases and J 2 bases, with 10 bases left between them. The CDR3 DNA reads TGCAGCGTTGACGAACAGGGAAACTATGGCTACACCTTC. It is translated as CSVDEQGNYGYTF.

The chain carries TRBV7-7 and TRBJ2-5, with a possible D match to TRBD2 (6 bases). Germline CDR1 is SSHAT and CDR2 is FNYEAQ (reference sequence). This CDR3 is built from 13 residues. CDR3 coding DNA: TGTGCAACCTCTTCTCGGGAGAAAGAGACCCAGTACTTC. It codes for CATSSREKETQYF.

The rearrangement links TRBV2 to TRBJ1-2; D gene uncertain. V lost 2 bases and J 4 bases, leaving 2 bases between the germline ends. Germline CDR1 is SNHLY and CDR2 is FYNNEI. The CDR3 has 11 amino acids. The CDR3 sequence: CASSELYGYTF. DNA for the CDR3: TGTGCCAGCAGTGAACTCTATGGCTACACCTTC.

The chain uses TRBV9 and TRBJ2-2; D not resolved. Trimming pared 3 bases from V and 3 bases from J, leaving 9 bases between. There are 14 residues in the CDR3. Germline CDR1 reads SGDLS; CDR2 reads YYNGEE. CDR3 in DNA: TGTGCCAGCAGCGACCCGGGTGACACCGGGGAGCTGTTTTTT. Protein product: CASSDPGDTGELFF. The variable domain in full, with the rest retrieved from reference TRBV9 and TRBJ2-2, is DSGVTQTPKHLITATGQRVTLRCSPRSGDLSVYWYQQSLDQGLQFLIQYYNGEERAKGNILERFSAQQFPDLHSELNLSSLELGDSALYFCASSDPGDTGELFFGEGSRLTVL.

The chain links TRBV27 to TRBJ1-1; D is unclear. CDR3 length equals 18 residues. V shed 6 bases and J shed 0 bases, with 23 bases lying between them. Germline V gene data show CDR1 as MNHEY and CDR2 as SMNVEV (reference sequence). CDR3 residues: CASRTLFGSSGVNTEAFF. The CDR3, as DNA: TGTGCCAGCAGAACACTTTTTGGGTCAAGCGGGGTGAACACTGAAGCTTTCTTT.

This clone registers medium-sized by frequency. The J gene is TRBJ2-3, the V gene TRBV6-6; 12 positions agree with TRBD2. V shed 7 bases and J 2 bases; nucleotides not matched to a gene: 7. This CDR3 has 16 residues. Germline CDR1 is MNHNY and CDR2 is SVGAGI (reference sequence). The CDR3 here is CASTKTSGSLTDTQYF. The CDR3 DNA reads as TGTGCCAGCACAAAGACTAGCGGGAGTCTCACAGATACGCAGTATTTT.

As DNA, the CDR3 is TGTGCCAGCAGCGCCCGACAGGCCACTGAAGCTTTCTTT. It specifies CASSARQATEAFF. The chain links TRBV7-9 to TRBJ1-1; D might be TRBD1 (6 bases). The length of the CDR3 is 13 residues. The germline V gene encodes CDR1 SEHNR and CDR2 FQNEAQ (reference sequence). Trimming pared 5 bases from V and 4 bases from J, leaving 11 bases between.

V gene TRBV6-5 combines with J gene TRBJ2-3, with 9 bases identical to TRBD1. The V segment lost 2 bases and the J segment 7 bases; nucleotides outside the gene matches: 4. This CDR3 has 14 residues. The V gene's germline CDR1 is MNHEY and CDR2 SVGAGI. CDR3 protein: CASSYGTGPYTQYF. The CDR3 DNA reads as TGTGCCAGCAGTTACGGGACAGGGCCATATACGCAGTATTTT.

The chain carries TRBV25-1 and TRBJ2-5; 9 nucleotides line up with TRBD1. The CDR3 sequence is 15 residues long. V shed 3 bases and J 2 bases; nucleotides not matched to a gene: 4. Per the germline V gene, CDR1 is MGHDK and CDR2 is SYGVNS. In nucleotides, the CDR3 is TGTGCCAGCAGTGAGCGGGACAGGGATCAAGAGACCCAGTACTTC. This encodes CASSERDRDQETQYF.

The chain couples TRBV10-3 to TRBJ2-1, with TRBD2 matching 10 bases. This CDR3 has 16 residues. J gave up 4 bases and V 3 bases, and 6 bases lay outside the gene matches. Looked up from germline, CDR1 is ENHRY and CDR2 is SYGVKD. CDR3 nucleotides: TGTGCCATCAGTGAAGTAGCGGGAGGCCTTTACAATGAGCAGTTCTTC. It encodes CAISEVAGGLYNEQFF.

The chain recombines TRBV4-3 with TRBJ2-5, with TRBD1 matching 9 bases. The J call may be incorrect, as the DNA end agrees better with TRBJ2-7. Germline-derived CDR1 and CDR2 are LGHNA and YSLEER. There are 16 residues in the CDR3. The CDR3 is CASSQATGTGYHEQYF. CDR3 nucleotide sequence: TGCGCCAGCAGCCAAGCTACCGGGACAGGGTACCACGAGCAGTACTTC.

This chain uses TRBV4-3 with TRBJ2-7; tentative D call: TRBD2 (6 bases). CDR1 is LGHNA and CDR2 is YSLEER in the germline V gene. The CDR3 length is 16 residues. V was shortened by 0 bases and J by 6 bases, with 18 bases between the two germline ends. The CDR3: CASSQEIGAGSCEQYF. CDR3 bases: TGCGCCAGCAGCCAAGAAATTGGTGCGGGGAGCTGCGAGCAGTACTTC.

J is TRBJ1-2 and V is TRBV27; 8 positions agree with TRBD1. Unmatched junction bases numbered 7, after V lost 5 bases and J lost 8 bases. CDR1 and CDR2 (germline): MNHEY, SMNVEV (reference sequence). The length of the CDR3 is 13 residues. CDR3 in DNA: TGTGCCAGCAGTCCCAGGACAGGGATGGGCTACACCTTC. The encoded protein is CASSPRTGMGYTF.

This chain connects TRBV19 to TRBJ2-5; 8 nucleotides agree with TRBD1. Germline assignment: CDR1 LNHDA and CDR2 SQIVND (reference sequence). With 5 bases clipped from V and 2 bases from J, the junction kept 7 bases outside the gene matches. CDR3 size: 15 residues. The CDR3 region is CASSSQGQVQETQYF. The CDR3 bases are TGTGCCAGTAGTTCCCAGGGACAGGTACAAGAGACCCAGTACTTC.

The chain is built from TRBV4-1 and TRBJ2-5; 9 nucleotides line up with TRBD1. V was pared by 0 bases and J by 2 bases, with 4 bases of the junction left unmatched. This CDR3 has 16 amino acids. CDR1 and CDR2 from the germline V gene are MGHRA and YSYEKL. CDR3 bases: TGCGCCAGCAGCCAAGATCTAGGACAGGGGCAAGAGACCCAGTACTTC. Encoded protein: CASSQDLGQGQETQYF.

The CDR3 sequence is CAWSGTGLRELFF. The CDR3 coding sequence is TGTGCCTGGTCCGGGACAGGGCTCCGGGAGCTGTTTTTT. This chain links TRBV30 with TRBJ2-2; 9 positions agree with TRBD1. J gave up 9 bases and V 5 bases, and 7 bases lay outside the gene matches. The length of the CDR3 is 13 residues. Germline lookup yields CDR1 GTSNPN and CDR2 SVGIG (reference sequence).

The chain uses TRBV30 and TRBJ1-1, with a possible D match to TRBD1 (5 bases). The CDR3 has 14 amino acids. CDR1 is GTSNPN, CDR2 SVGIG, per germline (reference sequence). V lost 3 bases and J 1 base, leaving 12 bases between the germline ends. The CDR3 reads CAWSRGLQNTEAFF. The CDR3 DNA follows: TGTGCCTGGAGCCGGGGACTCCAGAACACTGAAGCTTTCTTT.

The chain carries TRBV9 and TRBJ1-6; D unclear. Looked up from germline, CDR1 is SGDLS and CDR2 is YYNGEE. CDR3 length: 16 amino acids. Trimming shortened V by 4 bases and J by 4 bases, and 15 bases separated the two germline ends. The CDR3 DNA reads TGTGCCAGCAGCACTACACGGGAAGTGTATAATTCACCCCTCCACTTT. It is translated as CASSTTREVYNSPLHF.

CDR3 DNA sequence: TGTGCCAGCAGTCACAGGGGGCTGGCCGACGAGCAGTACTTC. It is translated as CASSHRGLADEQYF. V is TRBV13 and J is TRBJ2-7, with 9 bases that match TRBD1. The CDR3 covers 14 residues. V was pared by 6 bases and J by 5 bases, with 8 bases of the junction left unmatched. In germline, CDR1 is PRHDT, CDR2 FYEKMQ (reference sequence).

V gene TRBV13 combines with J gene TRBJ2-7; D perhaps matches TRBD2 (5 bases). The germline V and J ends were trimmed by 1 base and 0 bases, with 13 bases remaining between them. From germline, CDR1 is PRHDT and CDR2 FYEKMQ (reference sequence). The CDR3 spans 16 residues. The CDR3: CASSLASGNPSYEQYF. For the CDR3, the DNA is TGTGCCAGCAGCTTAGCCTCCGGGAATCCCTCCTACGAGCAGTACTTC.

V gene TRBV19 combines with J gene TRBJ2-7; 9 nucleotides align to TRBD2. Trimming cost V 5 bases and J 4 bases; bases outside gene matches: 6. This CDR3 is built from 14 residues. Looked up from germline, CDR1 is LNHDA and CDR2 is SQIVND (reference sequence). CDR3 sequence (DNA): TGTGCCAGTAGTCCGGGACTAGCATCTTACGAGCAGTACTTC. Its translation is CASSPGLASYEQYF.

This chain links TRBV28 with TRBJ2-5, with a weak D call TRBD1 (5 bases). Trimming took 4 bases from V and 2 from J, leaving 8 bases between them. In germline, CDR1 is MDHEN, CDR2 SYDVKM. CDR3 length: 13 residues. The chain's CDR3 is CASSSGRQETQYF. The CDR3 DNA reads TGTGCCAGCAGTTCAGGGCGTCAAGAGACCCAGTACTTC.

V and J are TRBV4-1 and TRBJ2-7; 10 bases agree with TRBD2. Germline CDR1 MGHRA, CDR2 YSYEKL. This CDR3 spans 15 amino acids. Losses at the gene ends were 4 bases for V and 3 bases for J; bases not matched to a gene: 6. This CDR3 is CASSLRTSGLYEQYF. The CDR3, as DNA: TGCGCCAGCAGCCTGAGGACTAGCGGCCTCTACGAGCAGTACTTC.

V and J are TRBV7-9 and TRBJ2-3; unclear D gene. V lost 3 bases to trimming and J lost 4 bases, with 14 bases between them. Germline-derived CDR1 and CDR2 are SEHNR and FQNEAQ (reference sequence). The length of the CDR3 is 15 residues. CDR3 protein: CASSFRHKGPDTQYF. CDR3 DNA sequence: TGTGCCAGCAGCTTTCGACATAAAGGCCCAGATACGCAGTATTTT.

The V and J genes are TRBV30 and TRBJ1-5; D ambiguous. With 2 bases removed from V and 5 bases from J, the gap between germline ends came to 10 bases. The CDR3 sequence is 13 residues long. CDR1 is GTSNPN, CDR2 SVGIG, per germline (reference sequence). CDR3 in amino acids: CAWSSRDYQPQHF. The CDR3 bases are TGTGCCTGGAGTAGTCGGGATTATCAGCCCCAGCATTTT.